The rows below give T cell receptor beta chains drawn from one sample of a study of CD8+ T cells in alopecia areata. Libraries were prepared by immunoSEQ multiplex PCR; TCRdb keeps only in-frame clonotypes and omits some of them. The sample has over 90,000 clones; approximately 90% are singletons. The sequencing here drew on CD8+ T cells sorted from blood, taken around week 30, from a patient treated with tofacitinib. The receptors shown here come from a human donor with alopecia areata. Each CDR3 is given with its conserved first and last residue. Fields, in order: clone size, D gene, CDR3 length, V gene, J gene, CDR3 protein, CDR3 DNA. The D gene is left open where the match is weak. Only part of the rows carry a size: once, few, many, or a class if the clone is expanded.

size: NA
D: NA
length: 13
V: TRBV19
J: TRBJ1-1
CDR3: CASSPGRDTEAFF
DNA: TGTGCCAGTAGTCCCGGGCGGGACACTGAAGCTTTCTTT

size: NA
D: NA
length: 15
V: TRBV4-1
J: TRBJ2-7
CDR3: CASSQGAGSLAEQYF
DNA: TGCGCCAGCAGCCAAGGGGCAGGGTCGCTTGCGGAGCAGTACTTC

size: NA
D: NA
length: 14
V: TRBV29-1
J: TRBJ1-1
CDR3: CSAYSPDRNTEAFF
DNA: TGCAGCGCATATAGCCCGGACAGGAACACTGAAGCTTTCTTT

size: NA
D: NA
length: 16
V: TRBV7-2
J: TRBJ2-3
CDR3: CASSPDSDFSTDTQYF
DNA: TGTGCCAGCAGCCCCGACTCTGATTTTAGCACAGATACGCAGTATTTT

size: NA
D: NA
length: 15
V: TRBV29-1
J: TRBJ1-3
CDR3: CSAASGVQPGNTIYF
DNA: TGCAGCGCAGCGTCAGGGGTTCAGCCTGGAAACACCATATATTTT

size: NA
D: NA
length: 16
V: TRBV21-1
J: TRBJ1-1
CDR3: CASSKVLGQGNTEAFF
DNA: TGTGCCAGCAGCAAAGTTCTAGGGCAGGGGAACACTGAAGCTTTCTTT

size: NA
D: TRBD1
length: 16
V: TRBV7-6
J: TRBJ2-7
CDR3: CASSLGQGGYTYEQYF
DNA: TGTGCCAGCAGCTTAGGGCAAGGGGGCTATACCTACGAGCAGTACTTC

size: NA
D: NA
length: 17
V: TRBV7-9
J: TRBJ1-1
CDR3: CASRIRPGLQGDTEAFF
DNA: TGTGCCAGCAGAATTAGACCGGGACTCCAAGGGGACACTGAAGCTTTCTTT

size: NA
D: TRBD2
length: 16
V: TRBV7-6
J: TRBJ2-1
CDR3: CASSLEVVAGGSEQFF
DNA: TGTGCCAGCAGCTTAGAAGTGGTAGCGGGAGGGTCGGAGCAGTTCTTC

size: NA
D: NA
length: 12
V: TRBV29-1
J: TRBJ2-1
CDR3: CSAPTPGSEQFF
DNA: TGCAGCGCCCCTACACCGGGGAGTGAGCAGTTCTTC

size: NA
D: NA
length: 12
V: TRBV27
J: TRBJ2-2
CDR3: CASSPSTGELFF
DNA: TGTGCCAGCAGTCCAAGCACCGGGGAGCTGTTTTTT

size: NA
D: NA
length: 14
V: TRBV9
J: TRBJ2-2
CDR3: CASSVVSGSGELFF
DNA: TGTGCCAGCAGCGTAGTTTCGGGATCCGGGGAGCTGTTTTTT

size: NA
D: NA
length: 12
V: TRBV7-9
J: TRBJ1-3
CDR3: CASSTQGDTIYF
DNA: TGTGCCAGCAGCACACAAGGGGACACCATATATTTT

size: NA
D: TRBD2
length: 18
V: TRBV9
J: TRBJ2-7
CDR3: CASRKPGLAGVSSYEQYF
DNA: TGTGCCAGCAGAAAGCCGGGACTAGCGGGAGTGAGCTCCTACGAGCAGTACTTC

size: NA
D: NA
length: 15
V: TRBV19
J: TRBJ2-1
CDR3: CASSISQGGKNEQFF
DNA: TGTGCCAGTAGTATAAGTCAGGGGGGGAAAAATGAGCAGTTCTTC

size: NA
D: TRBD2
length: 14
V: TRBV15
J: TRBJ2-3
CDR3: CATAQTSGGDTQYF
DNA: TGTGCCACTGCACAAACTAGCGGGGGAGATACGCAGTATTTT

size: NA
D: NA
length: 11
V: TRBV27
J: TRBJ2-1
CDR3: CASTGSNEQFF
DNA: TGTGCCAGCACAGGGTCGAATGAGCAGTTCTTC

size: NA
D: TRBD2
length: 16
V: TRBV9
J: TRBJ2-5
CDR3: CASSVNRRAGVETQYF
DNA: TGTGCCAGCAGCGTAAATCGGCGAGCGGGAGTGGAGACCCAGTACTTC

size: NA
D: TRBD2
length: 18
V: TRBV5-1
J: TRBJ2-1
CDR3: CASSHGLAGALGPNEQFF
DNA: TGCGCCAGCAGCCATGGACTAGCGGGAGCTTTGGGCCCCAATGAGCAGTTCTTC

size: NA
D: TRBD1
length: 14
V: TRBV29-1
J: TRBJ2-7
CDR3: CSVEDGTGNYEQYF
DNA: TGCAGCGTTGAAGATGGGACAGGCAATTACGAGCAGTACTTC

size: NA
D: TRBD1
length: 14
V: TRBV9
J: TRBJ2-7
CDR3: CASSVGQGAYEQYF
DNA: TGTGCCAGCAGCGTAGGACAGGGGGCCTACGAGCAGTACTTC

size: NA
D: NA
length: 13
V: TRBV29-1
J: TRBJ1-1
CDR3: CSAVAVGGTEAFF
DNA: TGCAGCGCCGTAGCAGTCGGCGGAACTGAAGCTTTCTTT

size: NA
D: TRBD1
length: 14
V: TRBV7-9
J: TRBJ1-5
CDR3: CASSLDRDPPPQHF
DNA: TGTGCCAGCAGCCTAGACAGGGATCCTCCGCCCCAGCATTTT

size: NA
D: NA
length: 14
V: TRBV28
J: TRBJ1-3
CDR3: CASSLPGSGNTIYF
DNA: TGTGCCAGCAGTTTGCCGGGTTCTGGAAACACCATATATTTT

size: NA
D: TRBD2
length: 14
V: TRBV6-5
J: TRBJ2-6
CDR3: CATLLASGANVLTF
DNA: TGTGCCACCCTACTAGCGTCTGGGGCCAACGTCCTGACTTTC

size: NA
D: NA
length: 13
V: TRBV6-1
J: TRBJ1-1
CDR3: CASSTPGATEAFF
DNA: TGTGCCAGCAGTACTCCGGGGGCCACTGAAGCTTTCTTT

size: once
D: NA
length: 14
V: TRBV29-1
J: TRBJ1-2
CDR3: CSVEDDSYFYGYTF
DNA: TGCAGCGTTGAAGATGACAGCTATTTCTATGGCTACACCTTC

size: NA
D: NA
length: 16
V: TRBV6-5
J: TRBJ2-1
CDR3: CASSYRQASSYNEQFF
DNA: TGTGCCAGCAGTTACCGGCAGGCGAGCTCCTACAATGAGCAGTTCTTC

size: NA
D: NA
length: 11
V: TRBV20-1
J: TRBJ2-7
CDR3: CSARDTYEQYF
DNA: TGCAGTGCTAGAGATACCTACGAGCAGTACTTC

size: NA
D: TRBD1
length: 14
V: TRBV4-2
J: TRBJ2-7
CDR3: CASSLGQGPYEQYF
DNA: TGTGCCAGCAGCTTGGGACAGGGCCCCTACGAGCAGTACTTC

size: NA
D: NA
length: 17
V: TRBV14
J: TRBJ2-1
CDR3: CASSPRRVKSSYNEQFF
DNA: TGTGCCAGCAGCCCCCGGCGGGTCAAAAGCTCCTACAATGAGCAGTTCTTC

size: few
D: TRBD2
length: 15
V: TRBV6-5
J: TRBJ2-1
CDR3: CASSPTSEPYNEQFF
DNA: TGTGCCAGCAGCCCGACTAGCGAGCCCTACAATGAGCAGTTCTTC

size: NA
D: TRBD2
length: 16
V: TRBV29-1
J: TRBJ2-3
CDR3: CSVETGTSGGTDTQYF
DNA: TGCAGCGTTGAAACAGGGACTAGCGGGGGCACAGATACGCAGTATTTT

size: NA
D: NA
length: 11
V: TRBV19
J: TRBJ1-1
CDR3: CASALNTEAFF
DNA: TGTGCCAGTGCGCTGAACACTGAAGCTTTCTTT

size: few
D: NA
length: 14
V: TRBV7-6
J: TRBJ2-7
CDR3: CASSESTGIYEQYF
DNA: TGTGCCAGCAGCGAGTCAACAGGGATCTACGAGCAGTACTTC

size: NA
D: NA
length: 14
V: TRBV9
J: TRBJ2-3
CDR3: CASSSWTSTDTQYF
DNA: TGTGCCAGCAGCTCATGGACTAGCACAGATACGCAGTATTTT